These T cell receptor beta chains were read from a single sample in a study of CD8 T cells in ankylosing spondylitis. TCRdb re-called the 5' RACE reads through MiXCR, storing one row per CDR3 protein. The table lists 290,000 or so distinct CDR3 sequences, around 20% of them singletons. Sequencing input: blood, either unsorted or a sorted T cell fraction (not recorded which). Source of these receptors: a female donor with ankylosing spondylitis or in good health (not recorded which). Both conserved end residues are part of each CDR3. D genes are given only for firm matches. Clone sizes are given selectively: once, few, many, or a class where the clone is expanded.

abundance	j_gene	v_gene	d_gene	CDR3aa	CDR3nt
NA	TRBJ1-1	TRBV12-3/TRBV12-4	NA	CASSPGTPDTEAFF	TGTGCCAGCAGTCCAGGGACCCCGGACACTGAAGCTTTCTTT
NA	TRBJ2-1	TRBV5-1	NA	CASSFRNGATNEQFF	TGCGCCAGCAGCTTTAGGAATGGGGCTACCAATGAGCAGTTCTTC
NA	TRBJ2-5	TRBV6-1	TRBD1	CASRPPVTGGETQYF	TGTGCCAGCAGGCCCCCCGTGACAGGGGGAGAGACCCAGTACTTC
NA	TRBJ2-7	TRBV27	TRBD2	CASSSGTSGTRDEQYF	TGTGCCAGCAGTTCCGGGACTAGCGGTACACGGGACGAGCAGTACTTC
NA	TRBJ1-1	TRBV4-1	NA	CASSQIRTANTEAFF	TGCGCCAGCAGCCAAATTAGGACAGCCAACACTGAAGCTTTCTTT
NA	TRBJ1-4	TRBV12-3/TRBV12-4	NA	CASSLARDEKLFF	TGTGCCAGCAGTTTAGCCAGGGATGAAAAACTGTTTTTT
few	TRBJ1-4	TRBV4-3	NA	CASSQDRGPGGTNEKLFF	TGCGCCAGCAGCCAAGATCGGGGGCCTGGGGGAACTAATGAAAAACTGTTTTTT
NA	TRBJ2-3	TRBV4-3	NA	CASSQEGGRGNTQYF	TGCGCCAGCAGCCAAGAAGGGGGTCGGGGAAATACGCAGTATTTT
many	TRBJ2-6	TRBV7-2	NA	CASSSSSGANVLTF	TGTGCCAGCAGCTCCAGCTCTGGGGCCAACGTCCTGACTTTC
NA	TRBJ2-7	TRBV7-9	NA	CASSPSRQGGYEQYF	TGTGCCAGCAGCCCAAGTAGACAGGGAGGCTACGAGCAGTACTTC
few	TRBJ2-3	TRBV19	NA	CASSMLGGTDTQYF	TGTGCCAGTAGTATGCTCGGGGGCACAGATACGCAGTATTTT
NA	TRBJ2-7	TRBV19	TRBD2	CASSLREGFYEQYF	TGTGCCAGTAGTTTGCGGGAGGGTTTCTACGAGCAGTACTTC
many	TRBJ2-7	TRBV10-3	TRBD1	CATGQSYEQYF	TGTGCCACGGGACAGTCCTACGAGCAGTACTTC
few	TRBJ2-5	TRBV27	TRBD2	CASSWTSGSQETQYF	TGTGCCAGCAGTTGGACTAGCGGGAGCCAAGAGACCCAGTACTTC
NA	TRBJ2-1	TRBV7-2	NA	CASSLDRLLGDEQFF	TGTGCCAGCAGCTTAGACAGGCTGCTTGGGGATGAGCAGTTCTTC
NA	TRBJ2-1	TRBV7-2	TRBD2	CASSLASSGRKPEQFF	TGTGCCAGCAGCTTAGCGAGTAGCGGGAGGAAACCTGAGCAGTTCTTC
NA	TRBJ2-1	TRBV4-3	NA	CASSQDLAQSYNEQFF	TGCGCCAGCAGCCAAGATCTCGCGCAGTCCTACAATGAGCAGTTCTTC